The following is a TCR beta chain sequence with its context. Antigen: not known. This specimen belongs to a study of cytomegalovirus exposure and HLA in healthy donors. Findings and caveats of the study: Listed as cytomegalovirus-associated were more than 150 TCR beta chains.

CDR1 and CDR2 (germline): SGHRS, YFSETQ. After removal of 4 bases from V and 1 base from J, the junction contained 6 bases not matched to a gene. The CDR3 runs to 16 residues. Researchers ran the PCR with 60 Vbeta and 13 Jbeta primers. The protocol was immunoSEQ multiplex PCR, while the TCRdb copy is restricted to in-frame clones and leaves out a portion. The sample has about 190,000 clones, about four fifths seen once. The sample consisted of PBMCs. The receptor's source is a man aged 18 to 29 in good health and CMV-seronegative. The chain combines TRBV5-1 with TRBJ2-1; 9 bases align to TRBD1. For the CDR3, the DNA is TGCGCCAGCAGCCTAGGGACAGGGACGTCCTACAATGAGCAGTTCTTC. It encodes CASSLGTGTSYNEQFF.